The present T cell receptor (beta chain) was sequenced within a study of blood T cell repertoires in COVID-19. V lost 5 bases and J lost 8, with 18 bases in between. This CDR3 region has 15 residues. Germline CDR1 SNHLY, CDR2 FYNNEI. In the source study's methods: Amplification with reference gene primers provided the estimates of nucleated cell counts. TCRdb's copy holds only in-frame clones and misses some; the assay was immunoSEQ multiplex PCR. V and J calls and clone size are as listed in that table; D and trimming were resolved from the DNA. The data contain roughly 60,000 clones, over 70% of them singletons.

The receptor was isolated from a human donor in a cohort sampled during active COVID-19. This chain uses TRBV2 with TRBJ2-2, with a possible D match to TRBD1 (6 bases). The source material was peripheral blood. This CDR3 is CASSFITQGKGELFF. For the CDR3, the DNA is TGTGCCAGCAGTTTCATTACCCAGGGGAAGGGGGAGCTGTTTTTT.